This T cell receptor (beta chain) derives from a study of vaccination and CD4 T cells after COVID-19. The table lists this clonotype with a count of one. Its antigen remains unidentified. CD4+ T cells that had been cultured provided DNA sequenced with the Oncomine TCR Beta short-read assay. It was from cultured CD4+ T cells that genomic DNA was extracted. TCRdb analysed the PCR reads with MiXCR anew, one entry per CDR3 protein. The sample has more than 10,000 distinct CDR3 sequences, around 53% seen once. This CDR3 is built from 13 residues. Germline V lookup: CDR1 KGHSH, CDR2 LQKENI. V was pared by 8 bases and J by 1 base, with 4 bases of the junction left unmatched. Treatment here: approximately 9-day PBMC culture with coronavirus spike peptide pools or control peptides (ViraFEST assay).

Sequencing used CD4+ T cells from blood, cultured in vitro. This chain connects TRBV18 to TRBJ2-5, with 7 bases that match TRBD1. The sequence was collected from a human donor who had recovered from COVID-19. CDR3: CASNRDSQETQYF. The CDR3 coding sequence is TGTGCCAGCAACCGGGACAGCCAAGAGACCCAGTACTTC.